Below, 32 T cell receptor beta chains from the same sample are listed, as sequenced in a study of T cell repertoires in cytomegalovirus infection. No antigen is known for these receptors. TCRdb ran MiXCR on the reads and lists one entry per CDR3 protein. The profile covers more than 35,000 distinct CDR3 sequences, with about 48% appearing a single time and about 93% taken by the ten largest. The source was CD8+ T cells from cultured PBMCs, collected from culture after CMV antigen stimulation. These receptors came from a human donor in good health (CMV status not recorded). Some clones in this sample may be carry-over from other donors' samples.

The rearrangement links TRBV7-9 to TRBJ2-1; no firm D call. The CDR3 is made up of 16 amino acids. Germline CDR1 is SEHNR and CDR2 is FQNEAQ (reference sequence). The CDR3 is CVSSLLGISIYNEQFF. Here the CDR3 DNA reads TGTGTTAGCAGCTTGTTGGGAATATCCATATACAATGAGCAGTTCTTC.

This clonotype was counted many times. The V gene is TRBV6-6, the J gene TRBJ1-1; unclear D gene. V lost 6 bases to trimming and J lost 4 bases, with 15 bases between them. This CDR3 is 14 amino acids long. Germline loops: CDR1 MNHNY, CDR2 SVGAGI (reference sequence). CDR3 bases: TGTGCCAGCAGCCGACAAGGGAGTAGCACTGAAGCTTTCTTT. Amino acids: CASSRQGSSTEAFF.

The CDR3 reads CASSFSREHTEAFF. Written as DNA, the CDR3 is TGTGCCAGCAGCTTTAGTAGAGAACACACTGAAGCTTTCTTT. V gene TRBV7-6 combines with J gene TRBJ1-1; D is ambiguous. V was cut by 3 bases and J by 3 bases, with 11 bases left in between. Per the germline V gene, CDR1 is SGHVS and CDR2 is FNYEAQ. The CDR3 runs 14 residues.

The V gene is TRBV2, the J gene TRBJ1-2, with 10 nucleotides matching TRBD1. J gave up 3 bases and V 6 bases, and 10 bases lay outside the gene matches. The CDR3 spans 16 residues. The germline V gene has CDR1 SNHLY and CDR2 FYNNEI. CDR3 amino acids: CASSLTGGTGDYGYTF. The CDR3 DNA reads TGTGCCAGCAGCCTGACAGGGGGCACCGGGGACTATGGCTACACCTTC.

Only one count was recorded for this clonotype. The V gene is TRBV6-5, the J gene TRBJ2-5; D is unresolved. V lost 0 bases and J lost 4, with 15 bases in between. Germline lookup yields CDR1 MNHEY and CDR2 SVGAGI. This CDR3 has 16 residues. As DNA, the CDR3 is TGTGCCAGCAGTTACTCGACGGTGGCTGTAGGAGAGACCCAGTACTTC. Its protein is CASSYSTVAVGETQYF.

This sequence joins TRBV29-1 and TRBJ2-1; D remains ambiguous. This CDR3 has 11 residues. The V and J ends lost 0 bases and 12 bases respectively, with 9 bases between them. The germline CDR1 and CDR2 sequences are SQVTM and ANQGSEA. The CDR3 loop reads CSVEDPLGQFF. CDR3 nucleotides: TGCAGCGTTGAAGACCCTCTTGGGCAGTTCTTC.

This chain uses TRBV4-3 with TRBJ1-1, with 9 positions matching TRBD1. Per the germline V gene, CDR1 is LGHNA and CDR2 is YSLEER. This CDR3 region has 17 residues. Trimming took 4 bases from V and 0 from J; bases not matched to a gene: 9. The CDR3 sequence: CASSLRYRDRVNTEAFF. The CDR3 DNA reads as TGCGCCAGCAGCCTCAGATACCGGGACAGGGTGAACACTGAAGCTTTCTTT.

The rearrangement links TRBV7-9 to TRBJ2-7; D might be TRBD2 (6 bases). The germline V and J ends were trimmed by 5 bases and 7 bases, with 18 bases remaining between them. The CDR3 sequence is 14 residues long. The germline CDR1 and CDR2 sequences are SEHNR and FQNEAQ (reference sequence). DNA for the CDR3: TGTGCCAGCAGCGCCCCGGACGGGAGATGGGAGCAGTACTTC. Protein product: CASSAPDGRWEQYF.

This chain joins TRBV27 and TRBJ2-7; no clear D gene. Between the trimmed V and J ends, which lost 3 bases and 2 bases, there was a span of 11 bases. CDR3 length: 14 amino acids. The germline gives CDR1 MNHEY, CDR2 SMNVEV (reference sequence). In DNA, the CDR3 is TGTGCCAGCAGTTTTTTCGACGGACCCTACGAGCAGTACTTC. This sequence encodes CASSFFDGPYEQYF.

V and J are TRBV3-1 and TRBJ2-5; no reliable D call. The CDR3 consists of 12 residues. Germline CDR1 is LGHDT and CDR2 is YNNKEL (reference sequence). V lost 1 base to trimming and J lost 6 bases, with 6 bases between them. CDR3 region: CASSQAGKTQYF. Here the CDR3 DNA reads TGTGCCAGCAGCCAAGCGGGCAAGACCCAGTACTTC.

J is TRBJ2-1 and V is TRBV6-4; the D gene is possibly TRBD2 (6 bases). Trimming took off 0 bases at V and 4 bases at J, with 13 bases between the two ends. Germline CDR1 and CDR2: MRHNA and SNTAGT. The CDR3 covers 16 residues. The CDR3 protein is CASSDSVSGPYNEQFF. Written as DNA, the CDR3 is TGTGCCAGCAGTGACTCGGTTAGCGGACCATACAATGAGCAGTTCTTC.

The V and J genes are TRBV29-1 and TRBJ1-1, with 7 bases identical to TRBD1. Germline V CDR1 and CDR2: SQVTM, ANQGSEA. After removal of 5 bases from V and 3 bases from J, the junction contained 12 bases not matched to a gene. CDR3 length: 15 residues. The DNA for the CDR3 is TGCAGCGTTCGAGACAGGGACTTAGGGGACACTGAAGCTTTCTTT. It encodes CSVRDRDLGDTEAFF.

The CDR3 loop reads CASSPQGGEQYF. CDR3 sequence (DNA): TGTGCCAGCAGCCCTCAAGGGGGCGAGCAGTACTTC. The V call is TRBV27, the J call TRBJ2-7; TRBD1 might be the D (6 bases). CDR1 MNHEY and CDR2 SMNVEV come from the germline V gene (reference sequence). The CDR3 contains 12 residues. The V end lost 6 bases, the J end lost 6 bases, and 12 bases lay between the germline ends.

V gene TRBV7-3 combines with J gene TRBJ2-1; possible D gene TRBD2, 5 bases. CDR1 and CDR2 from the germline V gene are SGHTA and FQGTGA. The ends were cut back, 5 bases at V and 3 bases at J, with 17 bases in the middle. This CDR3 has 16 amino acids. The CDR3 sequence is CASSPLTIRGYNEQFF. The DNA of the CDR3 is TGTGCCAGCAGCCCCCTGACCATTCGGGGCTACAATGAGCAGTTCTTC.

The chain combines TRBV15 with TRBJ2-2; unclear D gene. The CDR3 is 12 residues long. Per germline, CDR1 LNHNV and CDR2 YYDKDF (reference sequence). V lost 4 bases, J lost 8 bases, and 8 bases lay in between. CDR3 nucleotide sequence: TGTGCCACCAGCATCCCTGAAGGGGAGCTGTTTTTT. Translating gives CATSIPEGELFF. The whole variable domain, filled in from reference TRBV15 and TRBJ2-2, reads DAMVIQNPRYQVTQFGKPVTLSCSQTLNHNVMYWYQQKSSQAPKLLFHYYDKDFNNEADTPDNFQSRRPNTSFCFLDIRSPGLGDTAMYLCATSIPEGELFFGEGSRLTVL.

CDR3 in amino acids: CASSLEGGQVYGYTF. CDR3 nucleotide sequence: TGTGCCAGCAGCTTAGAGGGCGGGCAGGTCTATGGCTACACCTTC. V usage is TRBV7-2 and J usage is TRBJ1-2, with no clear D. This CDR3 is built from 15 residues. CDR1 is SGHTA and CDR2 is FQGNSA in the germline V gene. V was shortened by 1 base and J by 4 bases, with 13 bases between the two germline ends.

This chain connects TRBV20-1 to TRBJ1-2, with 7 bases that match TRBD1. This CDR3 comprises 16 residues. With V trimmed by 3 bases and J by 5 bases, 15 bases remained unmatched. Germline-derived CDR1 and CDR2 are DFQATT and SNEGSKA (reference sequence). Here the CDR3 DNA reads TGCAGTGCTAGGGAGACCGGATCCGGGACAGATTATGGCTACACCTTC. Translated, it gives CSARETGSGTDYGYTF.

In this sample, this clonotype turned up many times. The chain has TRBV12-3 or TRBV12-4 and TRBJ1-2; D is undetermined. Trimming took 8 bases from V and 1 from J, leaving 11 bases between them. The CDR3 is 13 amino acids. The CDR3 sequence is CASRRTVNYGYTF. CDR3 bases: TGTGCCAGCCGAAGGACGGTTAACTATGGCTACACCTTC.

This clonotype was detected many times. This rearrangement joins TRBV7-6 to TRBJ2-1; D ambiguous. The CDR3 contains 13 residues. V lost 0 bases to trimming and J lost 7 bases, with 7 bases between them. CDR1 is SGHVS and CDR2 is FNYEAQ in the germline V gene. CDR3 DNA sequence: TGTGCCAGCAGCTTAGCCCCATCGAATGAGCAGTTCTTC. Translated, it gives CASSLAPSNEQFF.

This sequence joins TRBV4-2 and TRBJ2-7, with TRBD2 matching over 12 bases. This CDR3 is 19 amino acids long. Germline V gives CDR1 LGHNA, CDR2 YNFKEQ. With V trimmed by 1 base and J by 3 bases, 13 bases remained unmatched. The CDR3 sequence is CASSQGASGRATWNYEQYF. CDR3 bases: TGTGCCAGCAGCCAAGGTGCTAGCGGGAGGGCGACGTGGAACTACGAGCAGTACTTC.

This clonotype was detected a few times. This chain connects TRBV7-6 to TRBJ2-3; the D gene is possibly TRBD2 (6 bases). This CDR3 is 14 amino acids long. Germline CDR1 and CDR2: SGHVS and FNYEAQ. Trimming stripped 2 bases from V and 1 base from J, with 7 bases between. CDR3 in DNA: TGTGCCAGCAGCTTACCGGGGGGCACAGATACGCAGTATTTT. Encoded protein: CASSLPGGTDTQYF.

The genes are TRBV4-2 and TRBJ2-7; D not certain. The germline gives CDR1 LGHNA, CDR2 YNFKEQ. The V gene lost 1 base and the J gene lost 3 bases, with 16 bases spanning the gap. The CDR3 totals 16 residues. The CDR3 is CASSQAALEKGYEQYF. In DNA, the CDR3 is TGTGCCAGCAGCCAAGCGGCCCTTGAAAAGGGCTACGAGCAGTACTTC.

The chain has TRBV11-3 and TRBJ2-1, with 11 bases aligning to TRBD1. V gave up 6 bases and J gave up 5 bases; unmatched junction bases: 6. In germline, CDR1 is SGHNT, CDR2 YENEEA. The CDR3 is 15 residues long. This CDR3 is CASSRDRGDDNEQFF. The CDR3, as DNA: TGTGCCAGCAGTCGGGACAGGGGGGATGACAATGAGCAGTTCTTC. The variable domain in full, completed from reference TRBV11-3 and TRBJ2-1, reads EAGVVQSPRYKIIEKKQPVAFWCNPISGHNTLYWYLQNLGQGPELLIRYENEEAVDDSQLPKDRFSAERLKGVDSTLKIQPAELGDSAVYLCASSRDRGDDNEQFFGPGTRLTVL.

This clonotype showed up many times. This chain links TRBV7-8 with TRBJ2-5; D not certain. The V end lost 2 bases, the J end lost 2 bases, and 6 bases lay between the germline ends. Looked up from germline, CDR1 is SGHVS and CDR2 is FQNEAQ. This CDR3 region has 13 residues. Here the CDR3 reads CASSLFQQETQYF. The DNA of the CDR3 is TGTGCCAGCAGCTTATTCCAGCAAGAGACCCAGTACTTC.

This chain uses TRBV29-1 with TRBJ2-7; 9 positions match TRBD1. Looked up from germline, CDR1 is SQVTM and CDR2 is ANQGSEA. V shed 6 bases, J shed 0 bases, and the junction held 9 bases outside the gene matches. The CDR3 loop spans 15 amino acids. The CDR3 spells CSVVKNRGLSYEQYF. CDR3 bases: TGCAGCGTGGTCAAAAACAGGGGGCTCTCCTACGAGCAGTACTTC.

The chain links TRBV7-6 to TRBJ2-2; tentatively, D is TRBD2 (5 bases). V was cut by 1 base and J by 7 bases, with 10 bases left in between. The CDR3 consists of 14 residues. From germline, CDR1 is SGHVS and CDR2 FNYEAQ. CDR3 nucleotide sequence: TGTGCCAGCAGCTTAGTCCTAGGAGGCGGGGAGCTGTTTTTT. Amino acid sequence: CASSLVLGGGELFF. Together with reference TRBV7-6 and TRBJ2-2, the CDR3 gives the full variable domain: GAGVSQSPRYKVTKRGQDVALRCDPISGHVSLYWYRQALGQGPEFLTYFNYEAQQDKSGLPNDRFSAERPEGSISTLTIQRTEQRDSAMYRCASSLVLGGGELFFGEGSRLTVL.

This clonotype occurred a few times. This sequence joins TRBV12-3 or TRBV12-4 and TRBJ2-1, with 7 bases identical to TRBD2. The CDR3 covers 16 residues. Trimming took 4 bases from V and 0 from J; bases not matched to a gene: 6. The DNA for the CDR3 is TGTGCCAGCAGTTCCTTACTAGCGAACTCCTACAATGAGCAGTTCTTC. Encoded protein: CASSSLLANSYNEQFF.

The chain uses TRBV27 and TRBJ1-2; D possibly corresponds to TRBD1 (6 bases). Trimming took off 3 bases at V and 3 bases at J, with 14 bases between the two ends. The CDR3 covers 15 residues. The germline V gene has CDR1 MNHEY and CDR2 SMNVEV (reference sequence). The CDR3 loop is CASSFGRGGYYGYTF. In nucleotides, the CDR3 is TGTGCCAGCAGTTTTGGCAGGGGCGGCTACTATGGCTACACCTTC.

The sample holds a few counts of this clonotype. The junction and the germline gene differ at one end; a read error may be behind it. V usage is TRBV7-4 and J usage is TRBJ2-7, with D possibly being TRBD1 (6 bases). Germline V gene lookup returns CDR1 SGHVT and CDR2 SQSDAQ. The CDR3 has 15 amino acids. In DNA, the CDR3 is TGTGACAGCAGCTCCCGGGACATCGGTTTCTACGAGCATCACTTC. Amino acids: CDSSSRDIGFYEHHF. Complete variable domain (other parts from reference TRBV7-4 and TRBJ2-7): GAGVSQSPRYKVAKRGRDVALRCDSISGHVTLYWYRQTLGQGSEVLTYSQSDAQRDKSGRPSGRFSAERPERSVSTLKIQRTEQGDSAVYLCDSSSRDIGFYEHHFGPGTRLTVT.

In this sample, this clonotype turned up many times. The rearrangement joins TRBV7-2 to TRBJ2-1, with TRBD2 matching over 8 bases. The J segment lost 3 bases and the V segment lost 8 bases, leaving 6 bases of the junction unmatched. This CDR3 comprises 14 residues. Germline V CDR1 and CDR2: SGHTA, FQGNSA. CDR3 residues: CASRGGSSYNEQFF. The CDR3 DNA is TGTGCCAGCCGGGGGGGTAGCAGCTACAATGAGCAGTTCTTC.

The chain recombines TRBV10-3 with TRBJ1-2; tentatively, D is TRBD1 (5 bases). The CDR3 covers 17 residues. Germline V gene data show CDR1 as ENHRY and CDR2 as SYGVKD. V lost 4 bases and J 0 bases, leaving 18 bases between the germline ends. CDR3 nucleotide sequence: TGTGCCATCAGTGGTTATGCGGGGCGCGAGGCTAACTATGGCTACACCTTC. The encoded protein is CAISGYAGREANYGYTF.

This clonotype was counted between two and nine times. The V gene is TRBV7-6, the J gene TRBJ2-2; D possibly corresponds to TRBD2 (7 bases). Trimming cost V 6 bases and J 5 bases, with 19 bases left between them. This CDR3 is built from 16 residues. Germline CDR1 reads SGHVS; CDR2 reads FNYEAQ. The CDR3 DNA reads TGTGCCAGCAGATTCCGGGGGGCGGGAGAAACCGGGGAGCTGTTTTTT. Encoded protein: CASRFRGAGETGELFF.